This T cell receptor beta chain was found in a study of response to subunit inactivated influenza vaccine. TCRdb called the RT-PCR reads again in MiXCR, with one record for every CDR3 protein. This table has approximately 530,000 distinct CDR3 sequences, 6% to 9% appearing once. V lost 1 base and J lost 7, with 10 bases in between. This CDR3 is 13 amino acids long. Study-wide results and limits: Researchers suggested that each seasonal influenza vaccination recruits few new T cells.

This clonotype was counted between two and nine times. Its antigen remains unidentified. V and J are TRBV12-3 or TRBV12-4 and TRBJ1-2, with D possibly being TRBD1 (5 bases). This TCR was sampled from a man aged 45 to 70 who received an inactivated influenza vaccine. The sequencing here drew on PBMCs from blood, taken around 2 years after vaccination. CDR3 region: CASSLDKGPGYTF. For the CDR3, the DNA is TGTGCCAGCAGTTTAGATAAGGGGCCTGGCTACACCTTC.